This T cell receptor (beta chain) was profiled in a study of PD-1 blockade in classical Hodgkin lymphoma. Study-level information: Nivolumab dosing for patients was 3 mg/kg, administered intravenously every 2 weeks.

Every patient had relapsed following autologous stem cell transplantation, and cohorts differed in brentuximab vedotin exposure. Study observations and caveats: Possible causes of repertoire differences, disease activity or prior therapy, remain undefined. CD4+ TCR diversity rose significantly by C4D1, and CD8+ TCR diversity did not.

Profiled with immunoSEQ multiplex PCR; TCRdb holds only in-frame clones, not every one. The data contain over 6,000 clones, about 86% of them singletons. Notes on this clone: What it binds is unknown.

V trimming: 0 bases; J trimming: 4 bases; junction bases outside the gene matches: 3. The CDR3 contains 16 residues. Germline values: CDR1 SGHRS, CDR2 YFSETQ. The V and J genes are TRBV5-1 and TRBJ2-1; 11 bases line up with TRBD2. This TCR derives from a human donor with classical Hodgkin lymphoma. Sequenced material: peripheral blood mononuclear cells (PBMCs), taken at baseline. DNA for the CDR3: TGCGCCAGCAGCTTGGAGCCTAGCGGGAGGTACAATGAGCAGTTCTTC. Its protein is CASSLEPSGRYNEQFF. Full variable domain (missing parts from reference TRBV5-1 and TRBJ2-1): KAGVTQTPRYLIKTRGQQVTLSCSPISGHRSVSWYQQTPGQGLQFLFEYFSETQRNKGNFPGRFSGRQFSNSRSEMNVSTLELGDSALYLCASSLEPSGRYNEQFFGPGTRLTVL.